The 19 T cell receptor beta chains below were found in one sample sequenced in a study of technical replicates of blood from a few donors. Clones were read by immunoSEQ multiplex PCR, and TCRdb kept only the in-frame ones, dropping some. The table lists about 100,000 clones, roughly 96% of them singletons. The material sequenced was T cells isolated from PBMCs. Every receptor here comes from a human donor in good health.

This clone was observed once. V and J are TRBV25-1 and TRBJ2-7; 7 nucleotides agree with TRBD2. Losses at the gene ends were 11 bases for V and 3 bases for J; bases not matched to a gene: 4. Germline assignment: CDR1 MGHDK and CDR2 SYGVNS. The CDR3 is 11 residues long. The CDR3 here is CAHGRGYEQYF. The DNA of the CDR3 is TGTGCCCATGGGAGGGGCTACGAGCAGTACTTC.

The chain couples TRBV4-1 to TRBJ1-4, with 8 bases matching TRBD1. V trimming: 2 bases; J trimming: 8 bases; junction bases outside the gene matches: 7. Germline CDR1 MGHRA, CDR2 YSYEKL. This CDR3 contains 15 residues. CDR3 amino acids: CASSQSGTGYEKLFF. The DNA for the CDR3 is TGCGCCAGCAGCCAATCGGGGACAGGATACGAAAAACTGTTTTTT.

V is TRBV7-3 and J is TRBJ2-7; 8 positions match TRBD2. Trimming removed 6 bases from V and 3 bases from J; junction bases left unmatched: 10. The CDR3 extends over 15 amino acids. The germline V gene encodes CDR1 SGHTA and CDR2 FQGTGA. CDR3 residues: CASSQGAGGYYEQYF. The CDR3 DNA reads TGTGCCAGCAGTCAAGGGGCGGGAGGATACTACGAGCAGTACTTC.

The rearrangement joins TRBV10-1 to TRBJ1-4; 9 bases are a match to TRBD1. This CDR3 is 15 amino acids long. V lost 8 bases and J lost 0; bases outside the gene matches: 4. Germline V CDR1 and CDR2: WNHNN, SYGVQD (reference sequence). This CDR3 is CASSGQGSTNEKLFF. The CDR3 DNA reads TGCGCCAGCTCGGGACAGGGATCAACTAATGAAAAACTGTTTTTT.

The V call is TRBV30, the J call TRBJ2-6; 7 bases are shared with TRBD1. After removal of 4 bases from V and 3 bases from J, the junction contained 12 bases not matched to a gene. This CDR3 comprises 17 residues. Germline CDR1 GTSNPN, CDR2 SVGIG (reference sequence). The CDR3 here is CAWTRQGWFGGANVLTF. The CDR3 coding sequence is TGTGCCTGGACGAGACAGGGATGGTTCGGTGGGGCCAACGTCCTGACTTTC.

The chain carries TRBV4-2 and TRBJ2-3, with TRBD1 matching 12 bases. CDR1 and CDR2 (germline): LGHNA, YNFKEQ. This CDR3 is built from 21 residues. With V trimmed by 1 base and J by 0 bases, 14 bases remained unmatched. The CDR3 loop reads CASSQGSGTGGDLMSTDTQYF. CDR3 nucleotides: TGTGCCAGCAGCCAAGGTTCTGGGACAGGGGGCGATCTCATGAGCACAGATACGCAGTATTTT.

The chain combines TRBV13 with TRBJ2-1; D is perhaps TRBD1 (8 bases). This CDR3 is 15 amino acids long. V shed 2 bases and J shed 4 bases, with 12 bases lying between them. Germline assignment: CDR1 PRHDT and CDR2 FYEKMQ (reference sequence). The CDR3, as DNA: TGTGCCAGCAGCTTAACAGGGGGGGATTACAATGAGCAGTTCTTC. Protein product: CASSLTGGDYNEQFF.

A single count supports this clone. At one end, the junction sequence differs from germline, possibly due to a read error. CDR3 sequence (DNA): TGTGCCGTCAGCCGGGACAGGGAAGAAAAACTGTTTTTT. Translated: CAVSRDREEKLFF. The chain links TRBV10-3 to TRBJ1-4; 9 bases fit TRBD1. CDR1 is ENHRY and CDR2 is SYGVKD in the germline V gene. The CDR3 is made up of 13 amino acids.

The count of this clone is one. CDR3 sequence: CASSLEGLEWPDTQYF. In DNA form, the CDR3 reads TGTGCCAGCAGTTTGGAAGGACTAGAATGGCCAGATACGCAGTATTTT. V and J are TRBV27 and TRBJ2-3; TRBD2 matches 7 bases. The V and J ends lost 3 bases and 4 bases, in that order; junction bases with no gene match: 10. The CDR3 spans 16 residues. Germline CDR1 reads MNHEY; CDR2 reads SMNVEV (reference sequence).

The chain is built from TRBV27 and TRBJ2-7; 11 positions match TRBD2. In germline, CDR1 is MNHEY, CDR2 SMNVEV (reference sequence). J lost 3 bases, V lost 8 bases, and 3 bases had no gene match. CDR3 size: 13 residues. The CDR3 sequence: CASWGTSGYEQYF. The CDR3 bases are TGTGCCAGCTGGGGGACTAGCGGCTACGAGCAGTACTTC.

The rearrangement uses TRBV27 and TRBJ2-7, with TRBD2 identical over 10 bases. This CDR3 is built from 16 residues. Germline CDR1 and CDR2: MNHEY and SMNVEV (reference sequence). V was pared by 4 bases and J by 2 bases, with 8 bases of the junction left unmatched. This CDR3 is CASSYRLAGGTYEQYF. Here the CDR3 DNA reads TGTGCCAGCAGTTACAGACTAGCGGGCGGAACCTACGAGCAGTACTTC.

V gene TRBV7-2 combines with J gene TRBJ2-2, with 10 bases identical to TRBD1. The CDR3 is 16 residues long. V dropped 6 bases and J dropped 6; count of bases not matched to a gene: 10. Per germline, CDR1 SGHTA and CDR2 FQGNSA. Here the CDR3 DNA reads TGTGCCAGCAGGCCCGGACAGGGGGATATATCCGGGGAGCTGTTTTTT. It codes for CASRPGQGDISGELFF.

V and J are TRBV6-6 and TRBJ1-3; 7 bases align to TRBD1. V gave up 11 bases and J gave up 2 bases; unmatched junction bases: 6. The CDR3 is made up of 13 amino acids. CDR1 and CDR2 (germline): MNHNY, SVGAGI (reference sequence). The CDR3 bases are TGTGCCGCCGGTAGGGGGCCTGGAAACACCATATATTTT. Encoded protein: CAAGRGPGNTIYF.

Worth noting for this clone: This sample also contains other DNA sequences that code for the same CDR3. The chain links TRBV18 to TRBJ2-3; no clear D. Trimming pared 2 bases from V and 0 bases from J, leaving 6 bases between. The CDR3 is 14 residues long. Per germline, CDR1 KGHSH and CDR2 LQKENI. CDR3 coding DNA: TGTGCCAGCTCACCAACAGCTAGCACAGATACGCAGTATTTT. It yields the protein CASSPTASTDTQYF.

V and J are TRBV19 and TRBJ1-1, with D uncertain. There are 14 residues in the CDR3. V dropped 2 bases and J dropped 2 bases, with 9 bases sitting between them. Germline assignment: CDR1 LNHDA and CDR2 SQIVND (reference sequence). The CDR3 spells CASSITSVNTEAFF. CDR3 nucleotide sequence: TGTGCCAGTAGTATAACTTCGGTCAACACTGAAGCTTTCTTT.

This chain joins TRBV28 and TRBJ2-7, with 15 bases matching TRBD2. The V segment lost 4 bases and the J segment 0 bases; nucleotides outside the gene matches: 10. Germline-derived CDR1 and CDR2 are MDHEN and SYDVKM. The CDR3 length is 19 residues. CDR3 residues: CASSSLGLAGGKSSYEQYF. The CDR3 nucleotides are TGTGCCAGCAGTTCCCTTGGACTAGCGGGAGGGAAGAGCTCCTACGAGCAGTACTTC.

The V and J genes are TRBV9 and TRBJ2-2, with TRBD1 as a possible D gene (6 bases). The germline V and J ends were trimmed by 3 bases and 1 base, with 10 bases remaining between them. From germline, CDR1 is SGDLS and CDR2 YYNGEE. This CDR3 has 15 residues. For the CDR3, the DNA is TGTGCCAGCAGCGCACAGGGTAGGAACACCGGGGAGCTGTTTTTT. Amino acids: CASSAQGRNTGELFF.

This rearrangement joins TRBV27 to TRBJ2-7; 7 bases agree with TRBD1. The V gene's germline CDR1 is MNHEY and CDR2 SMNVEV (reference sequence). Losses at the gene ends were 6 bases for V and 0 bases for J; bases not matched to a gene: 5. The CDR3 loop spans 14 amino acids. CDR3 region: CASRFTGVSYEQYF. The DNA of the CDR3 is TGTGCCAGCAGATTTACAGGGGTCTCCTACGAGCAGTACTTC.

J is TRBJ2-1 and V is TRBV7-2; no clear D. The ends were cut back, 2 bases at V and 8 bases at J, with 16 bases in the middle. Germline V CDR1 and CDR2: SGHTA, FQGNSA. This CDR3 has 15 residues. This CDR3 is CASSLHGGAADEQFF. The CDR3 bases are TGTGCCAGCAGCTTACACGGCGGTGCCGCCGATGAGCAGTTCTTC.